This T cell receptor beta chain appears in the sequencing data of a study of cytomegalovirus exposure and HLA in healthy donors. Both 60 Vbeta primers and 13 Jbeta primers went into the PCR. Using immunoSEQ multiplex PCR, the repertoire was profiled, and TCRdb retains in-frame clones only, with some absent. The sample has around 130,000 clones. V gave up 3 bases and J gave up 2 bases, with 7 bases separating them. This CDR3 comprises 13 residues. Germline-derived CDR1 and CDR2 are MGHDK and SYGVNS. The rearrangement links TRBV25-1 to TRBJ1-2; D remains unclear. The specimen was PBMCs. The source is a woman aged 55-75 years in good health and CMV-seronegative. CDR3 amino acids: CASSEAGNYGYTF. CDR3 bases: TGTGCCAGCAGTGAGGCGGGGAACTATGGCTACACCTTC.